The source of this TCR beta chain is a study of cytomegalovirus exposure and HLA in healthy donors. 60 Vbeta and 13 Jbeta primers were used in PCR. As originally analysed: Later analysis identified some 88 million unique TCR beta chains, roughly 11 million shared. The method was immunoSEQ multiplex PCR; TCRdb's version includes in-frame clones alone and lacks a portion of them. V and J calls and clone size come straight from that table; D and trimming were deduced from the DNA. The sample lists 200,000 to 250,000 clones; about 80% were seen once. CDR3 length: 16 amino acids. Germline CDR1 and CDR2: SGHNT and YYREEE (reference sequence). With V trimmed by 4 bases and J by 8 bases, 7 bases remained unmatched.

This sequence was found in a middle-aged man in good health and CMV-seronegative. The J gene is TRBJ2-2, the V gene TRBV5-4; 14 bases agree with TRBD2. The sequenced material came from PBMCs. Written as DNA, the CDR3 is TGTGCCAGCAGCCAGCCGGGACTAGCGGGAGTTGGGGAGCTGTTTTTT. Protein: CASSQPGLAGVGELFF.